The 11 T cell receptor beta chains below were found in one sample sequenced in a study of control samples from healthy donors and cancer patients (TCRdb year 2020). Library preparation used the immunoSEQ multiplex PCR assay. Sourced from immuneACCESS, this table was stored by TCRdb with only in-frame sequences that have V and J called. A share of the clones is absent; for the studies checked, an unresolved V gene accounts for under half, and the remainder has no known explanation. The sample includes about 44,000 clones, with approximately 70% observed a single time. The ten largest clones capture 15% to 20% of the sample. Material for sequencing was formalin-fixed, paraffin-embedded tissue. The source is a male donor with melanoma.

CDR3 nucleotide sequence: TGTGCCAGCAGCCGGACTAGCGGGAGGGCCGGTGAACCCTACGAGCAGTACTTC. This encodes CASSRTSGRAGEPYEQYF. The chain recombines TRBV4-2 with TRBJ2-7; 15 nucleotides align to TRBD2. The CDR3 length is 18 residues. The germline CDR1 and CDR2 sequences are LGHNA and YNFKEQ. Losses at the gene ends were 4 bases for V and 2 bases for J; bases not matched to a gene: 9.

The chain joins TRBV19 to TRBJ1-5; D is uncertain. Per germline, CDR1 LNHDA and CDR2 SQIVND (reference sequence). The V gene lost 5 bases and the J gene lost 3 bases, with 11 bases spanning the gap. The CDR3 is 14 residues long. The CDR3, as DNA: TGTGCCAGTAGTGCGACCGGGCCCAATCAGCCCCAGCATTTT. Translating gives CASSATGPNQPQHF. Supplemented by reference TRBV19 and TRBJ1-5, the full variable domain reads DGGITQSPKYLFRKEGQNVTLSCEQNLNHDAMYWYRQDPGQGLRLIYYSQIVNDFQKGDIAEGYSVSREKKESFPLTVTSAQKNPTAFYLCASSATGPNQPQHFGDGTRLSIL.

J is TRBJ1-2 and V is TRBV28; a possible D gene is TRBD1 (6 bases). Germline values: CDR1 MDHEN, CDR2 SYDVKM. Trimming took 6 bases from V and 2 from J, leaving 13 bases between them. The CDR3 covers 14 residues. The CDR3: CASRKQGYNYGYTF. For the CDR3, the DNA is TGTGCCAGCAGGAAACAGGGCTACAACTATGGCTACACCTTC.

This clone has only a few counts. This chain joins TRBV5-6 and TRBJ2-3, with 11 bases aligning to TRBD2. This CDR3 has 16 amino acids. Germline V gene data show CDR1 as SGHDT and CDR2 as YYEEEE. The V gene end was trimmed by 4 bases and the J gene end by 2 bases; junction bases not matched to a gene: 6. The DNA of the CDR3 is TGTGCCAGCAGCCTGAGACTAGCGGGGTCCACAGATACGCAGTATTTT. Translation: CASSLRLAGSTDTQYF.

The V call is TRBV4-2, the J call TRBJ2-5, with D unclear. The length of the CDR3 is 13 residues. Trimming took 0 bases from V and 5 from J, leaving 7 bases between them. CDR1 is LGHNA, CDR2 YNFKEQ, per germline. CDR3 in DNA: TGTGCCAGCAGCCAAGAGTCGGCGGAGACCCAGTACTTC. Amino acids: CASSQESAETQYF.

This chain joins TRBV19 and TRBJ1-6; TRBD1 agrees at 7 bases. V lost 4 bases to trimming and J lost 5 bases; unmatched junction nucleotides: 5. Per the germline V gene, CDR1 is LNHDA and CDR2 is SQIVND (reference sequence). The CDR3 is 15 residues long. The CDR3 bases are TGTGCCAGTAGTAGGGGACAGCGCAATAATTCACCCCTCCACTTT. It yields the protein CASSRGQRNNSPLHF.

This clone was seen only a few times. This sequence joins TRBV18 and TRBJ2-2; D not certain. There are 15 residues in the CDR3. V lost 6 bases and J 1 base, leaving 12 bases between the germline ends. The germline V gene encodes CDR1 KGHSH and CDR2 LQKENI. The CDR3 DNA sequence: TGTGCCAGCTCGCGGCTACCAGGGAACACCGGGGAGCTGTTTTTT. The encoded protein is CASSRLPGNTGELFF.

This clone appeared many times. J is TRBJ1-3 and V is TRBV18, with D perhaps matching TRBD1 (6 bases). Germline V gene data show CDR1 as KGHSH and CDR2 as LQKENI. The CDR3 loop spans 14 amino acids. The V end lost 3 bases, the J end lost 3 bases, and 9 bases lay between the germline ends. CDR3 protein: CASSPRQDGNTIYF. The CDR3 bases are TGTGCCAGCTCACCCCGACAGGATGGAAACACCATATATTTT.

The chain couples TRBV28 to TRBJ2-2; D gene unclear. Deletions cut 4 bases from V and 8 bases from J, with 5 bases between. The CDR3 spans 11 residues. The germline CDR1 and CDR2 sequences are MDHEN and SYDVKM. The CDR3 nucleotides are TGTGCCAGCAGTTCGATTGGGGAGCTGTTTTTT. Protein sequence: CASSSIGELFF.

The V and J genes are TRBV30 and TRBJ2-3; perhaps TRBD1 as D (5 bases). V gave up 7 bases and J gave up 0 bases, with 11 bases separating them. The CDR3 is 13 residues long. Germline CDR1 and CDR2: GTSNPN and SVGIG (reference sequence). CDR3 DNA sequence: TGTGCCTCGCGACAGTTTAGCACAGATACGCAGTATTTT. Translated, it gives CASRQFSTDTQYF.

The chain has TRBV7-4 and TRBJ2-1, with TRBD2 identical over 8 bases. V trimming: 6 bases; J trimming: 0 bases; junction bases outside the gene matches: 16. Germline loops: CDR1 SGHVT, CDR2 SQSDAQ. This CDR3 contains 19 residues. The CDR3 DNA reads TGTGCCAGCAGACCCCGTAACCGGGGGGGGAGCAGCTCCTACAATGAGCAGTTCTTC. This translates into CASRPRNRGGSSSYNEQFF.